The source of this T cell receptor beta chain is a study of blood T cell repertoires in COVID-19. In the study overall: Material from acute and convalescent COVID-19 was sourced from the United States, Italy and Spain. T cells, B-cell-depleted T cells, or PBMCs supplied cDNA or gDNA.

From germline, CDR1 is MDHEN and CDR2 SYDVKM. Trimming took off 8 bases at V and 0 bases at J, with 11 bases between the two ends. This CDR3 comprises 13 residues. In the authors' workflow: Reference gene primers were amplified, and this amplification served to estimate nucleated cell counts. Sequencing was performed with immunoSEQ multiplex PCR; in TCRdb, only in-frame clones are kept and a portion is missing. That table is the source of V, J and clone size, and D and trimming were worked out from the DNA. The sample consists of about 220,000 clones, around four fifths of them appearing once. Sequenced input: peripheral blood. The TCR sequence derives from a woman in her forties or fifties with acute or convalescent COVID-19. This rearrangement joins TRBV28 to TRBJ2-7, with a possible D match to TRBD1 (5 bases). Written as DNA, the CDR3 is TGTGCCAGCCAGCAGGGAAGCTCCTACGAGCAGTACTTC. Translated, it gives CASQQGSSYEQYF.